The 20 T cell receptor beta chains below all came from one sample that was sequenced in a study of shared clonotypes between healthy human individuals. This table comes from immunoSEQ multiplex PCR, and its TCRdb copy is limited to in-frame clones, with some not included. The sample yields approximately 500,000 clones, approximately 80% seen once. The specimen was PBMCs. Every receptor here comes from a woman aged 40 to 49 in good health. Some clones in this sample may be carry-over from other donors' samples.

This chain uses TRBV27 with TRBJ2-1; D gene uncertain. This CDR3 has 13 residues. The V gene lost 3 bases and the J gene lost 10 bases, with 13 bases spanning the gap. Germline V lookup: CDR1 MNHEY, CDR2 SMNVEV (reference sequence). CDR3 amino acids: CASSFQGRSEQFF. The CDR3 DNA sequence: TGTGCCAGCAGTTTCCAAGGGCGAAGCGAGCAGTTCTTC.

Turning to this clone: The sample has other DNA sequences that encode this CDR3 too. The chain joins TRBV9 to TRBJ2-7; D gene unclear. The CDR3 sequence is 13 residues long. Trimming removed 0 bases at V and 0 bases at J, with 4 bases between. Germline CDR1 is SGDLS and CDR2 is YYNGEE. CDR3 nucleotides: TGTGCCAGCAGCGTAGACCCCTCCTACGAGCAGTACTTC. It specifies CASSVDPSYEQYF.

With respect to this clone: The sample carries other DNA sequences with the same CDR3. The chain joins TRBV27 to TRBJ2-7; D ambiguous. V lost 2 bases to trimming and J lost 0 bases, with 5 bases between them. The CDR3 sequence is 13 residues long. Looked up from germline, CDR1 is MNHEY and CDR2 is SMNVEV (reference sequence). The CDR3 DNA sequence: TGTGCCAGCAGTTTAAGCCCCTCCTACGAGCAGTACTTC. It codes for CASSLSPSYEQYF.

The chain joins TRBV4-2 to TRBJ2-1, with D hard to call. The CDR3 loop spans 13 amino acids. V lost 0 bases and J lost 2, with 2 bases in between. Germline V gene sequence: CDR1 LGHNA, CDR2 YNFKEQ. The CDR3 nucleotides are TGTGCCAGCAGCCAAGATACCTACAATGAGCAGTTCTTC. Its translation is CASSQDTYNEQFF.

Remarks on this clone: This likely stems from a read error, as it lies one base from a far larger clone. V gene TRBV2 combines with J gene TRBJ2-3; TRBD1 aligns across 8 bases. Germline assignment: CDR1 SNHLY and CDR2 FYNNEI. The CDR3 is made up of 15 amino acids. The CDR3 DNA is TGTGCCAGCAGGGACAGGACAGGGAGCACAGGTACGCAGTATTTT. Its translation is CASRDRTGSTGTQYF. The full variable domain, with the rest looked up from reference TRBV2 and TRBJ2-3, is EPEVTQTPSHQVTQMGQEVILRCVPISNHLYFYWYRQILGQKVEFLVSFYNNEISEKSEIFDDQFSVERPDGSNFTLKIRSTKLEDSAMYFCASRDRTGSTGTQYFGPGTRLTVL.

V is TRBV7-2 and J is TRBJ2-6; no clear D. Per germline, CDR1 SGHTA and CDR2 FQGNSA. Trimming pared 5 bases from V and 5 bases from J, leaving 22 bases between. This CDR3 spans 18 amino acids. CDR3 nucleotide sequence: TGTGCCAGCAGCGACAATCGGAGACGACAAAGTCGGGCCAACGTCCTGACTTTC. Protein product: CASSDNRRRQSRANVLTF.

This chain links TRBV10-3 with TRBJ2-2, with 11 bases fitting TRBD2. The CDR3 spans 18 residues. Trimming took 4 bases from V and 0 from J; bases not matched to a gene: 7. Germline V gene sequence: CDR1 ENHRY, CDR2 SYGVKD. This CDR3 reads CAISGRSGLAANTGELFF. CDR3 in DNA: TGTGCCATCAGTGGGAGATCGGGACTAGCGGCGAACACCGGGGAGCTGTTTTTT.

The genes are TRBV18 and TRBJ2-1, with D tentatively TRBD2 (5 bases). From germline, CDR1 is KGHSH and CDR2 LQKENI. The CDR3 sequence is 14 residues long. The V end was cut by 7 bases, the J end by 13 bases, with 23 bases between. The CDR3 loop is CASFSRLRTQPQFF. The CDR3 nucleotides read TGTGCCAGCTTCTCCCGTTTACGGACTCAGCCCCAGTTCTTC.

The CDR3 DNA reads as TGTGCCAGCAGTTTTTCTAGCGGGAGCTCCTACAATGAGCAGTTCTTC. As protein: CASSFSSGSSYNEQFF. The rearrangement uses TRBV28 and TRBJ2-1; TRBD2 matches 10 bases. The J segment lost 0 bases and the V segment lost 3 bases, leaving 2 bases of the junction unmatched. This CDR3 has 16 amino acids. CDR1 is MDHEN, CDR2 SYDVKM, per germline.

The chain recombines TRBV27 with TRBJ1-5; possibly TRBD1 for D (5 bases). CDR3 size: 11 residues. In germline, CDR1 is MNHEY, CDR2 SMNVEV (reference sequence). Here the CDR3 reads CAVVGGQPQHF. In DNA form, the CDR3 reads TGTGCAGTAGTGGGGGGTCAGCCCCAGCATTTT.

Written as DNA, the CDR3 is TGTGCCAGCAGTTATCAGTGGGCCAACAAGCAGTACTTC. Translating gives CASSYQWANKQYF. The V and J genes are TRBV6-5 and TRBJ2-7; no clear D. Germline V gene sequence: CDR1 MNHEY, CDR2 SVGAGI. This CDR3 is 13 amino acids long. Deletions cut 3 bases from V and 8 bases from J, with 14 bases between.

This clone was recorded at least ten times. Other DNA sequences of this sample code for an identical CDR3. J is TRBJ1-1 and V is TRBV7-9, with 10 positions matching TRBD1. Unmatched junction bases numbered 3, after V lost 2 bases and J lost 0 bases. The CDR3 contains 16 residues. Germline assignment: CDR1 SEHNR and CDR2 FQNEAQ (reference sequence). CDR3 protein: CASSLRTGGMNTEAFF. The CDR3, as DNA: TGTGCCAGCAGCTTACGGACAGGGGGGATGAACACTGAAGCTTTCTTT.

The chain carries TRBV10-3 and TRBJ1-1; D is possibly TRBD1 (5 bases). Germline values: CDR1 ENHRY, CDR2 SYGVKD. This CDR3 comprises 13 residues. The V and J ends lost 3 bases and 4 bases respectively, with 9 bases between them. CDR3 sequence (DNA): TGTGCCATCAGTGATACGGGGGGCACTGAAGCTTTCTTT. This gives the protein CAISDTGGTEAFF.

This clone was found a few times. CDR3 residues: CAWMASGKYEQYF. The CDR3 bases are TGTGCCTGGATGGCTAGCGGGAAGTACGAGCAGTACTTC. This chain uses TRBV30 with TRBJ2-7; TRBD2 aligns across 9 bases. CDR1 and CDR2 (germline): GTSNPN, SVGIG (reference sequence). This CDR3 contains 13 residues. Unmatched junction bases numbered 5, after V lost 4 bases and J lost 4 bases.

This sequence joins TRBV6-4 and TRBJ2-1, with TRBD2 matching 8 bases. V dropped 2 bases and J dropped 3; count of bases not matched to a gene: 6. CDR1 is MRHNA and CDR2 is SNTAGT in the germline V gene. The CDR3 is 16 amino acids. In DNA form, the CDR3 reads TGTGCCAGCAGTGACCAAAGCGGGAGCGGCTACAATGAGCAGTTCTTC. Amino acids: CASSDQSGSGYNEQFF.

The chain combines TRBV27 with TRBJ1-1; D is unresolved. The CDR3 is 14 residues long. With 3 bases removed from V and 3 bases from J, the gap between germline ends came to 11 bases. In germline, CDR1 is MNHEY, CDR2 SMNVEV (reference sequence). The CDR3, as DNA: TGTGCCAGCAGTTTTGATTGGGAAGACACTGAAGCTTTCTTT. This sequence encodes CASSFDWEDTEAFF.

Regarding this clone: Given a much more abundant clone one base away, this may be a read error. J is TRBJ2-7 and V is TRBV27; D unclear. The CDR3 spans 11 residues. Germline lookup yields CDR1 MNHEY and CDR2 SMNVEV (reference sequence). Deletions cut 3 bases from V and 0 bases from J, with 0 bases between. The CDR3 DNA follows: TGTGCCAGCAGTTTCTCCTACGAGCAGTACTTC. It translates to CASSFSYEQYF.

This clone appeared many times. The V call is TRBV7-6, the J call TRBJ2-2, with 7 bases aligning to TRBD2. V lost 11 bases to trimming and J lost 4 bases; unmatched junction nucleotides: 13. This CDR3 comprises 15 residues. Looked up from germline, CDR1 is SGHVS and CDR2 is FNYEAQ. The CDR3 coding sequence is TGTGCCGTATTTCCTAGCGGCTCGGGCACCGGGGAGCTGTTTTTT. Its translation is CAVFPSGSGTGELFF.

Comment on this clone: A read error may explain this, as a much larger clone is one base away. The CDR3 does not close with the conserved phenylalanine or tryptophan, likely indicating a read error. The chain employs TRBV4-1 and TRBJ2-2, with 9 bases identical to TRBD2. CDR3 length equals 17 residues. Germline-derived CDR1 and CDR2 are MGHRA and YSYEKL. V gave up 4 bases and J gave up 4 bases; unmatched junction bases: 10. This chain's CDR3 is CASSRRREGQGTGELFL. The DNA for the CDR3 is TGCGCCAGCAGCCGAAGGCGGGAGGGCCAGGGCACCGGGGAGCTGTTTCTT.

This clone is a singleton in its sample. This sequence joins TRBV30 and TRBJ1-2; unclear D gene. The CDR3 has 15 amino acids. V gave up 3 bases and J gave up 4 bases, with 18 bases separating them. Germline CDR1 and CDR2: GTSNPN and SVGIG (reference sequence). The CDR3 sequence: CAWSGPERAPYGYTF. The DNA of the CDR3 is TGTGCCTGGAGCGGGCCCGAGAGGGCCCCCTATGGCTACACCTTC.